The 29 T cell receptor beta chains reported below all come from one sample, sequenced in a study of T cell changes during pregnancy in multiple sclerosis. Profiling relied on immunoSEQ multiplex PCR, and the TCRdb table lists in-frame clones only, not all of them. The table has approximately 37,000 clones, roughly nine tenths seen once. The sequenced sample was CD4+ T cells from peripheral blood mononuclear cells, obtained before pregnancy. Source of these receptors: a female donor with multiple sclerosis, enrolled in a pregnancy study.

This clone has just one count. The chain is built from TRBV5-6 and TRBJ1-1; 10 nucleotides match TRBD1. J gave up 3 bases and V 2 bases, and 4 bases lay outside the gene matches. This CDR3 has 15 residues. The germline CDR1 and CDR2 sequences are SGHDT and YYEEEE. The CDR3 sequence is CASSFDRGLYTEAFF. Written as DNA, the CDR3 is TGTGCCAGCAGCTTTGACAGGGGGCTCTACACTGAAGCTTTCTTT.

CDR3 DNA sequence: TGTGCCAGTACCCCTAGCGGGAGCGGTGGCACCGGGGAGCTGTTTTTT. It codes for CASTPSGSGGTGELFF. This chain connects TRBV19 to TRBJ2-2, with 10 bases matching TRBD2. The CDR3 sequence is 16 residues long. J gave up 4 bases and V 7 bases, and 9 bases lay outside the gene matches. From germline, CDR1 is LNHDA and CDR2 SQIVND (reference sequence). Looking up the rest from reference TRBV19 and TRBJ2-2 gives the full variable domain: DGGITQSPKYLFRKEGQNVTLSCEQNLNHDAMYWYRQDPGQGLRLIYYSQIVNDFQKGDIAEGYSVSREKKESFPLTVTSAQKNPTAFYLCASTPSGSGGTGELFFGEGSRLTVL.

This chain uses TRBV6-5 with TRBJ1-2; no reliable D call. Germline V gives CDR1 MNHEY, CDR2 SVGAGI. V lost 6 bases and J lost 7, with 18 bases in between. The CDR3 sequence is 14 residues long. CDR3 bases: TGTGCCAGCAGCAACTCTGGGCAGGTTTCTGGCTACACCTTC. Its translation: CASSNSGQVSGYTF.

The chain is built from TRBV6-1 and TRBJ2-7, with 13 nucleotides matching TRBD2. The germline V gene encodes CDR1 MNHNS and CDR2 SASEGT. CDR3 size: 16 residues. Losses at the gene ends were 3 bases for V and 7 bases for J; bases not matched to a gene: 9. The CDR3 region has the DNA TGTGCCAGCAGTGAGAAACTAGCGGGAGGGCCGAGGGAGCAGTACTTC. Its translation is CASSEKLAGGPREQYF.

The V call is TRBV19, the J call TRBJ1-2; tentative D call: TRBD1 (6 bases). Germline CDR1 and CDR2: LNHDA and SQIVND (reference sequence). Trimming stripped 1 base from V and 1 base from J, with 7 bases between. The CDR3 loop spans 14 amino acids. The CDR3 nucleotides are TGTGCCAGTAGTATAGCACAGGGTAACTATGGCTACACCTTC. Translation gives CASSIAQGNYGYTF. Combining the CDR3 with reference TRBV19 and TRBJ1-2 gives the whole variable domain DGGITQSPKYLFRKEGQNVTLSCEQNLNHDAMYWYRQDPGQGLRLIYYSQIVNDFQKGDIAEGYSVSREKKESFPLTVTSAQKNPTAFYLCASSIAQGNYGYTFGSGTRLTVV.

The rearrangement joins TRBV4-3 to TRBJ2-2; TRBD2 agrees at 8 bases. Germline CDR1 reads LGHNA; CDR2 reads YSLEER. The CDR3 contains 16 residues. Trimming at V came to 1 base and at J to 6 bases, leaving 7 bases not matched to a gene. The chain's CDR3 is CASSQVIGRGSGELFF. CDR3 DNA: TGCGCCAGCAGCCAAGTTATCGGGAGGGGGTCCGGGGAGCTGTTTTTT.

This clone has only one observation. V gene TRBV5-1 combines with J gene TRBJ2-1; unclear D gene. V was pared by 1 base and J by 5 bases, with 10 bases between. The CDR3 spans 14 residues. Germline assignment: CDR1 SGHRS and CDR2 YFSETQ. CDR3 bases: TGCGCCAGCAGCTTGTCAGAGGTCCACAATGAGCAGTTCTTC. Translation: CASSLSEVHNEQFF.

This clone was detected only once. The V gene is TRBV29-1, the J gene TRBJ2-5; 8 positions match TRBD1. J was trimmed by 2 bases and V by 7 bases; bases with no gene match: 6. The germline V gene encodes CDR1 SQVTM and CDR2 ANQGSEA. The CDR3 has 13 residues. The CDR3 reads CSAAGQGQETQYF. CDR3 coding DNA: TGCAGCGCAGCCGGACAGGGTCAAGAGACCCAGTACTTC.

The chain recombines TRBV7-2 with TRBJ2-7; TRBD1 matches at 11 bases. With V trimmed by 3 bases and J by 5 bases, 12 bases remained unmatched. CDR1 and CDR2 (germline): SGHTA, FQGNSA. The CDR3 runs 17 residues. The CDR3 protein is CASSLAPVGQGDHEQYF. The CDR3 bases are TGTGCCAGCAGCTTGGCTCCCGTGGGACAGGGGGACCACGAGCAGTACTTC.

The chain employs TRBV5-1 and TRBJ2-3; the D gene is possibly TRBD2 (6 bases). CDR1 SGHRS and CDR2 YFSETQ come from the germline V gene. This CDR3 spans 15 amino acids. Trimming took off 3 bases at V and 3 bases at J, with 14 bases between the two ends. The CDR3 DNA is TGCGCCAGCAGCTGGCGGCGGACTATTACAGATACGCAGTATTTT. Residues: CASSWRRTITDTQYF.

The chain employs TRBV27 and TRBJ2-1, with 8 bases identical to TRBD2. Looked up from germline, CDR1 is MNHEY and CDR2 is SMNVEV (reference sequence). The trim removed 6 bases at V and 4 bases at J, leaving 8 bases unmatched. The CDR3 is 15 residues long. Here the CDR3 reads CASSPRLALYNEQFF. Here the CDR3 DNA reads TGTGCCAGCAGCCCCAGACTAGCGCTGTACAATGAGCAGTTCTTC.

The chain employs TRBV7-9 and TRBJ1-3; a possible D gene is TRBD1 (6 bases). Per germline, CDR1 SEHNR and CDR2 FQNEAQ (reference sequence). CDR3 length: 13 amino acids. V dropped 4 bases and J dropped 2 bases, with 6 bases sitting between them. The CDR3 sequence: CASSYRAGNTIYF. CDR3 coding DNA: TGTGCCAGCAGCTACAGGGCTGGAAACACCATATATTTT.

The chain couples TRBV11-2 to TRBJ1-4, with no clear D. The CDR3 spans 15 residues. CDR1 is SGHAT, CDR2 FQNNGV, per germline. V was shortened by 6 bases and J by 5 bases, with 16 bases between the two germline ends. The CDR3 sequence: CASRRSPVKNEKLFF. In nucleotides, the CDR3 is TGTGCCAGCAGACGAAGCCCCGTCAAGAATGAAAAACTGTTTTTT.

The V and J genes are TRBV5-1 and TRBJ2-3; 13 bases are shared with TRBD2. Trimming at V came to 4 bases and at J to 5 bases, leaving 7 bases not matched to a gene. This CDR3 is built from 16 residues. Germline loops: CDR1 SGHRS, CDR2 YFSETQ. CDR3 loop: CASSRTSGSGRDTQYF. In DNA form, the CDR3 reads TGCGCCAGCAGCCGGACTAGCGGGAGCGGTAGAGATACGCAGTATTTT.

The chain is built from TRBV5-1 and TRBJ2-6; D possibly corresponds to TRBD1 (5 bases). This CDR3 is 15 amino acids long. CDR1 is SGHRS and CDR2 is YFSETQ in the germline V gene. The V gene lost 4 bases and the J gene lost 2 bases, with 10 bases spanning the gap. The chain's CDR3 is CASSLQGAGANVLTF. In DNA, the CDR3 is TGCGCCAGCAGCCTCCAGGGTGCTGGGGCCAACGTCCTGACTTTC.

This chain connects TRBV4-3 to TRBJ2-1; 10 bases fit TRBD2. Per germline, CDR1 LGHNA and CDR2 YSLEER. The CDR3 loop spans 16 amino acids. Germline trimming cut 3 bases from V and 0 bases from J; bases unmatched to any gene: 2. CDR3 bases: TGCGCCAGCAGCCAGTCTAGCGGGAGCTCCTACAATGAGCAGTTCTTC. Translation: CASSQSSGSSYNEQFF.

V usage is TRBV7-2 and J usage is TRBJ2-7; no firm D call. Looked up from germline, CDR1 is SGHTA and CDR2 is FQGNSA. Deletions cut 1 base from V and 4 bases from J, with 11 bases between. The CDR3 runs to 14 residues. The CDR3 loop is CASSLEPGWYEQYF. CDR3 nucleotides: TGTGCCAGCAGCTTAGAGCCGGGTTGGTACGAGCAGTACTTC.

The chain links TRBV5-1 to TRBJ2-3; no definite D call. Germline V lookup: CDR1 SGHRS, CDR2 YFSETQ. V dropped 2 bases and J dropped 0 bases, with 7 bases sitting between them. The CDR3 contains 14 residues. The CDR3 is CASSLDSSTDTQYF. CDR3 nucleotides: TGCGCCAGCAGCTTAGACTCAAGCACAGATACGCAGTATTTT.

V gene TRBV21-1 combines with J gene TRBJ2-4; TRBD1 is the table's D call and was not checked against the DNA. TRBV21-1 constitutes a pseudogene. This CDR3 is built from 17 residues. CDR3 residues: CASSKGQGPLAKNIQYF. The CDR3 nucleotides are TGTGCCAGCAGCAAGGGACAGGGACCGCTAGCCAAAAACATTCAGTACTTC.

The gene calls are TRBV9 and TRBJ2-3, with 8 bases that match TRBD2. The CDR3 is 16 amino acids. The germline V gene encodes CDR1 SGDLS and CDR2 YYNGEE. Trimming took 0 bases from V and 3 from J; bases not matched to a gene: 6. Written as DNA, the CDR3 is TGTGCCAGCAGCGTAGCTACCGGGGGGGTTACAGATACGCAGTATTTT. Protein product: CASSVATGGVTDTQYF. The complete variable domain, with remaining parts taken from reference TRBV9 and TRBJ2-3, reads DSGVTQTPKHLITATGQRVTLRCSPRSGDLSVYWYQQSLDQGLQFLIQYYNGEERAKGNILERFSAQQFPDLHSELNLSSLELGDSALYFCASSVATGGVTDTQYFGPGTRLTVL.

A single count supports this clone. The gene calls are TRBV6-6 and TRBJ2-7, with a tentative D call TRBD2 (6 bases). Between the trimmed V and J ends, which lost 6 bases and 9 bases, there was a span of 21 bases. The CDR3 totals 14 residues. CDR1 is MNHNY and CDR2 is SVGAGI in the germline V gene (reference sequence). Here the CDR3 reads CASSKGTSGPRQYF. The CDR3 DNA reads as TGTGCCAGCAGCAAGGGTACGAGCGGGCCGCGGCAGTACTTC.

The chain combines TRBV5-1 with TRBJ2-3; 12 nucleotides agree with TRBD2. After removal of 1 base from V and 6 bases from J, the junction contained 3 bases not matched to a gene. Germline V gives CDR1 SGHRS, CDR2 YFSETQ. The CDR3 is 15 residues long. CDR3 sequence: CASSLRLAGADTQYF. CDR3 nucleotide sequence: TGCGCCAGCAGCTTGCGACTAGCGGGAGCCGATACGCAGTATTTT.

The J gene is TRBJ2-6, the V gene TRBV2, with 8 bases aligning to TRBD1. The CDR3 runs to 14 residues. The V and J ends lost 8 bases and 5 bases, in that order; junction bases with no gene match: 5. From germline, CDR1 is SNHLY and CDR2 FYNNEI. CDR3 sequence reads: CASVRDRRANVLTF. CDR3 bases: TGTGCCAGCGTCCGGGACAGGCGGGCCAACGTCCTGACTTTC.

The chain recombines TRBV11-2 with TRBJ2-3; D is perhaps TRBD1 (6 bases). The CDR3 loop spans 15 amino acids. V lost 0 bases and J 3 bases, leaving 10 bases between the germline ends. Germline CDR1 SGHAT, CDR2 FQNNGV. This CDR3 is CASSLEQGGTDTQYF. CDR3 DNA: TGTGCCAGCAGCTTAGAACAGGGTGGTACAGATACGCAGTATTTT.

J is TRBJ2-3 and V is TRBV2, with 11 bases aligning to TRBD2. Trimming cost V 6 bases and J 4 bases; bases outside gene matches: 9. Germline loops: CDR1 SNHLY, CDR2 FYNNEI. The CDR3 has 16 amino acids. CDR3 residues: CASRALAGGGADTQYF. In DNA, the CDR3 is TGTGCCAGCAGAGCCCTAGCGGGAGGTGGGGCAGATACGCAGTATTTT.

This chain joins TRBV19 and TRBJ2-7, with 11 bases fitting TRBD1. Germline assignment: CDR1 LNHDA and CDR2 SQIVND (reference sequence). This CDR3 comprises 13 residues. V dropped 10 bases and J dropped 6; count of bases not matched to a gene: 8. CDR3 in DNA: TGTGCCACCAAAGGACAGGGGGCGGTCGAGCAGTACTTC. Translating it yields CATKGQGAVEQYF.

The chain employs TRBV5-4 and TRBJ2-3, with 12 bases fitting TRBD2. Per the germline V gene, CDR1 is SGHNT and CDR2 is YYREEE (reference sequence). The ends lost 6 bases at V and 0 bases at J; junction bases unmatched: 5. CDR3 length: 16 residues. The CDR3 bases are TGTGCCAGCACCCGGGGACTAGCGGGCAGCACAGATACGCAGTATTTT. Its translation: CASTRGLAGSTDTQYF.

The chain combines TRBV4-1 with TRBJ2-2; 13 bases match TRBD2. Per the germline V gene, CDR1 is MGHRA and CDR2 is YSYEKL. This CDR3 is built from 17 residues. Trimming took 8 bases from V and 7 from J; bases not matched to a gene: 13. CDR3 sequence: CASGGRTGLAGVGELFF. DNA for the CDR3: TGCGCCAGCGGTGGGAGGACCGGACTAGCGGGAGTCGGGGAGCTGTTTTTT.

The chain recombines TRBV29-1 with TRBJ1-1, with unresolved D. Germline assignment: CDR1 SQVTM and CDR2 ANQGSEA. The ends were cut back, 8 bases at V and 3 bases at J, with 16 bases in the middle. The CDR3 length is 13 residues. In nucleotides, the CDR3 is TGCAGCACTAGCGGGAAAGGGTACACTGAAGCTTTCTTT. It specifies CSTSGKGYTEAFF.